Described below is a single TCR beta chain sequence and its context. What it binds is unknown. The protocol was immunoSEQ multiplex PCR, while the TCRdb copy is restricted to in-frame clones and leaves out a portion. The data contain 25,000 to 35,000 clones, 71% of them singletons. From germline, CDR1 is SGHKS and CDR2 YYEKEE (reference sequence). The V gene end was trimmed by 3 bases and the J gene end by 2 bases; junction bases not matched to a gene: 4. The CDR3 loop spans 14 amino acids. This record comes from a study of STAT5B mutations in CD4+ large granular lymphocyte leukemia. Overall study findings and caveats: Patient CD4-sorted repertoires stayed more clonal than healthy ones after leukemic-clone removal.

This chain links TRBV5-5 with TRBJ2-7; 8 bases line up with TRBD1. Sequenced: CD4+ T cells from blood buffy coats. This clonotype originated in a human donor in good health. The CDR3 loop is CASSSDRGPYEQYF. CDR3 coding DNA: TGTGCCAGCAGCTCAGACAGGGGTCCCTACGAGCAGTACTTC.